This T cell receptor (beta chain) was identified in a study of glioma-infiltrating T cells. Study-wide results and limits: Above-expected tissue-blood divergence occurred in all gliomas, most in low-grade ones.

Amplification of TCR alpha and beta CDR3 regions from RNA used iRepertoire nested multiplex PCR. Input was about 100-450 ng of tissue mRNA or PBMC total RNA. A single record per CDR3 protein comes from TCRdb applying MiXCR to the multiplex PCR reads. Here the sample spans 90,000 to 110,000 distinct CDR3 sequences, approximately 26% being singletons. This clonotype was counted at least ten times. Its antigen remains unknown. In germline, CDR1 is SEHNR, CDR2 FQNEAQ (reference sequence). This CDR3 comprises 13 residues. Deletions cut 2 bases from V and 4 bases from J, with 6 bases between. The sequence derives from a human donor with low-grade glioma or glioblastoma, undergoing nonglioma brain surgery, or in good health (not recorded which). This chain connects TRBV7-9 to TRBJ2-1, with no clear D. Sequencing used glioma tissue, nonneoplastic brain tissue, or PBMCs (not recorded which). Here the CDR3 reads CASSLTHYNEQFF. The CDR3 DNA reads TGTGCCAGCAGCTTAACCCATTACAATGAGCAGTTCTTC.